This T cell receptor (beta chain) is drawn from a study of blood T cell repertoires in COVID-19 (dated by TCRdb to the early 2020s). Background on the whole study: Collaborator samples came from the United States, Italy and Spain and covered acute and convalescent phases of COVID-19. The prospective study material was composed of cDNA or gDNA derived from T cells, B-cell-depleted T cells, or PBMCs. Deeply sampled blood TCRbeta repertoires from subjects exposed to, actively infected with, or recovered from COVID-19 were included in the dataset. The repertoires were released in a freely available public database meant as a resource for research on the immune response to SARS-CoV-2. The samples were drawn from the first 160 participants of the ongoing ImmuneRACE study and from 950 to 1,500 subjects provided by 6 global collaborators. The sample metadata nearly always contained a de-identified subject ID, COVID-19 status, age in years and sex. Where available, HLA class I and class II types were obtained from metadata supplied by the sample provider rather than from assay-based typing. Summary of the overall study and its limitations: The amount of clinical and demographic metadata varied by source and participant and was provided uncurated.

The germline V gene yields SGHRS for CDR1 and YFSETQ for CDR2. V gives up 2 bases and J gives up 9 bases, and the segment between their germline ends measures 15 bases. From cysteine to phenylalanine, the CDR3 is 14 amino acids long. The sequence is cut down to CDR3 DNA, 42 bases in frame from base 1. This clone appeared a few times. It lacks a known antigen. One base away there is no much larger clone; base qualities are not given. The immunoSEQ Assay, a bias-controlled multiplex PCR, was used to amplify TCRbeta CDR3 regions from genomic DNA. The original pipeline was this. The number of nucleated cells in each sample was estimated by amplification of reference gene primers within the assay. Sequence reads were collapsed and filtered to measure the absolute abundance of every unique TCRbeta CDR3 rearrangement. Productive Simpson clonality was computed per sample as the square root of Simpson's diversity index over productive rearrangements. TCRdb's version of the immuneACCESS table is confined to in-frame rearrangements and falls short of the full clone set. An unresolved V gene accounts for under half of the shortfall where checked; the remainder is of unknown origin. That table is the source of V, J and clone size, and D and trimming were worked out from the DNA. The sample yields about 71,000 clones; roughly 82% were counted once. The top ten hold 28% of the sample.

Each collaborating institution followed its own protocols to collect whole blood in K2EDTA tubes. For TCRbeta analysis, collaborators shipped samples as frozen whole blood, isolated PBMCs, or DNA extracted from either of those sample types. The sequencing input was peripheral blood. The sequence came from a woman of 80 years or more with active or convalescent COVID-19. The receptor chain draws on TRBV5-1 and TRBJ2-1; no D gene can be assigned with confidence. The CDR3 sequence is CASSFTLDSGEQFF. The bases read TGCGCCAGCAGCTTCACTTTAGACTCTGGTGAGCAGTTCTTC.